This record covers a single T cell receptor beta chain. This CDR3 comprises 11 residues. The ends were cut back, 4 bases at V and 10 bases at J, with 8 bases in the middle. Germline-derived CDR1 and CDR2 are SGHTA and FQGNSA. The source of the sample is a study of CD8 T cells in Susac syndrome. RNA amounts of roughly 0.45 to 1 ug underwent reverse transcription with random hexamers. TCRdb re-analysed the immunoSEQ multiplex PCR reads in MiXCR, keeping a single row per CDR3 protein. This repertoire shows some 150,000 distinct CDR3 sequences, more than 85% found once; its top ten account for about 0.15%.

The receptor comes from a human donor with Susac syndrome. Sequencing was carried out using CD4+ T cells from PBMCs. V and J are TRBV7-2 and TRBJ2-1, with D maybe TRBD2 (5 bases). CDR3 in amino acids: CASSSTGEQFF. The CDR3 DNA is TGTGCCAGCAGCTCTACGGGAGAGCAGTTCTTC.